One sample yielded the 23 T cell receptor beta chains listed below, sequenced in a study of cytomegalovirus exposure and HLA in healthy donors (dated by TCRdb to 2015 to 2018). The library was made by the immunoSEQ multiplex PCR assay. The multiplex PCR relied on a mix of 60 forward primers for TCR Vbeta segments and 13 reverse primers for TCR Jbeta segments. In TCRdb, the immuneACCESS table is reduced to in-frame sequences with V and J assigned. These tables do not hold every clone; where another copy was compared, an unresolved V gene accounts for under half, and the others remain unexplained. In all, the sample holds fewer than 200,000 clones, and about four fifths of those were seen once. Around 0.8% of the sample belongs to the ten largest clones. Source material: PBMCs. These receptors were taken from a woman younger than 30 in good health and CMV-seronegative.

The rearrangement joins TRBV19 to TRBJ2-3; 9 nucleotides line up with TRBD2. The CDR3 spans 16 residues. Germline assignment: CDR1 LNHDA and CDR2 SQIVND (reference sequence). The J segment lost 5 bases and the V segment lost 6 bases, leaving 12 bases of the junction unmatched. The CDR3 sequence: CASRLRAGGRRDTQYF. In DNA form, the CDR3 reads TGTGCCAGTAGGCTCAGAGCGGGAGGACGGCGAGATACGCAGTATTTT.

This chain joins TRBV29-1 and TRBJ2-4; 10 bases are a match to TRBD1. Germline loops: CDR1 SQVTM, CDR2 ANQGSEA. The V segment lost 6 bases and the J segment 10 bases; nucleotides outside the gene matches: 6. There are 12 residues in the CDR3. CDR3 residues: CSVSGQGGIQYF. In DNA form, the CDR3 reads TGCAGCGTCTCCGGACAGGGGGGAATTCAGTACTTC.

The chain couples TRBV5-1 to TRBJ2-5; D might be TRBD1 (6 bases). V was clipped by 4 bases and J by 5 bases, with 18 bases between them. CDR3 length equals 15 residues. Germline V CDR1 and CDR2: SGHRS, YFSETQ. The CDR3 DNA follows: TGCGCCAGCAGCCCCGATACCAACAGGGTTGAGACCCAGTACTTC. Translating gives CASSPDTNRVETQYF.

The chain has TRBV5-1 and TRBJ1-3; possible D gene TRBD1, 6 bases. V shed 4 bases and J shed 4 bases, with 12 bases lying between them. The CDR3 length is 14 residues. Germline CDR1 SGHRS, CDR2 YFSETQ. CDR3 bases: TGCGCCAGCAGCCACGGACAGAACGGAAACACCATATATTTT. It is translated as CASSHGQNGNTIYF.

V usage is TRBV5-1 and J usage is TRBJ1-2, with D perhaps matching TRBD1 (5 bases). Trimming cost V 0 bases and J 2 bases, with 8 bases left between them. Germline lookup yields CDR1 SGHRS and CDR2 YFSETQ. There are 14 residues in the CDR3. The CDR3 reads CASSLVGGNYGYTF. The CDR3 nucleotides read TGCGCCAGCAGCTTGGTCGGGGGGAACTATGGCTACACCTTC.

The V and J genes are TRBV5-1 and TRBJ2-5, with 8 bases identical to TRBD1. The length of the CDR3 is 14 residues. The germline gives CDR1 SGHRS, CDR2 YFSETQ. V lost 4 bases to trimming and J lost 3 bases; unmatched junction nucleotides: 5. In DNA, the CDR3 is TGCGCCAGCAGCAAACCGACAGGGGAAGAGACCCAGTACTTC. Translating it yields CASSKPTGEETQYF.

DNA of the CDR3: TGTGCCAGCAGTCCACCCGGGGACTACGAGCAGTACTTC. This sequence encodes CASSPPGDYEQYF. The V and J genes are TRBV28 and TRBJ2-7, with D tentatively TRBD2 (5 bases). The CDR3 has 13 residues. V dropped 5 bases and J dropped 3 bases, with 11 bases sitting between them. Per the germline V gene, CDR1 is MDHEN and CDR2 is SYDVKM.

V usage is TRBV7-9 and J usage is TRBJ2-7, with 11 bases fitting TRBD1. V dropped 4 bases and J dropped 3; count of bases not matched to a gene: 8. This CDR3 is built from 16 residues. The germline gives CDR1 SEHNR, CDR2 FQNEAQ (reference sequence). In DNA, the CDR3 is TGTGCCAGCAGCTCAGGGGACAGGGGGGTTTTCTACGAGCAGTACTTC. Amino acids: CASSSGDRGVFYEQYF.

The chain is built from TRBV18 and TRBJ1-1; 8 bases match TRBD1. This CDR3 is 14 amino acids long. The junction had 1 base not matched to a gene; V was cut back by 3 bases and J by 1 base. The germline V gene encodes CDR1 KGHSH and CDR2 LQKENI. The CDR3 bases are TGTGCCAGCTCACCCGACAGGGGGAACACTGAAGCTTTCTTT. Encoded protein: CASSPDRGNTEAFF.

The chain couples TRBV2 to TRBJ2-6, with D possibly being TRBD1 (6 bases). In germline, CDR1 is SNHLY, CDR2 FYNNEI. CDR3 size: 17 residues. V was trimmed by 4 bases and J by 2 bases, leaving 15 bases between them. The CDR3 DNA follows: TGTGCCAGCAGTGTAACAGGGAAATGGCCTGGGGCCAACGTCCTGACTTTC. As protein: CASSVTGKWPGANVLTF.

Details on this clone: At one of its ends the junction is not consistent with the germline gene, which may arise from a read error. The chain uses TRBV7-9 and TRBJ2-1; TRBD2 matches 14 bases. The CDR3 sequence is 15 residues long. CDR1 and CDR2 from the germline V gene are SEHNR and FQNEAQ (reference sequence). The CDR3 sequence: CSSRVTSGRGNEQFF. CDR3 in DNA: TGTTCCAGCAGGGTGACTAGCGGGAGGGGAAATGAGCAGTTCTTC. The full variable domain, completed using reference TRBV7-9 and TRBJ2-1, is DTGVSQNPRHKITKRGQNVTFRCDPISEHNRLYWYRQTLGQGPEFLTYFQNEAQLEKSRLLSDRFSAERPKGSFSTLEIQRTEQGDSAMYLCSSRVTSGRGNEQFFGPGTRLTVL.

The V and J genes are TRBV27 and TRBJ1-1; no reliable D call. V lost 2 bases to trimming and J lost 5 bases, with 12 bases between them. The CDR3 is 14 residues long. The V gene's germline CDR1 is MNHEY and CDR2 SMNVEV (reference sequence). In nucleotides, the CDR3 is TGTGCCAGCAGTTTAGCCGGGTTGAGAACTGAAGCTTTCTTT. Its translation: CASSLAGLRTEAFF.

The V and J genes are TRBV19 and TRBJ2-3; maybe TRBD2 (6 bases). This CDR3 has 17 residues. The germline V and J ends were trimmed by 6 bases and 4 bases, with 23 bases remaining between them. The V gene's germline CDR1 is LNHDA and CDR2 SQIVND (reference sequence). CDR3 bases: TGTGCCAGTAGCACTACCCAAAAGCGGGTGGGTTCAGATACGCAGTATTTT. It yields the protein CASSTTQKRVGSDTQYF.

V gene TRBV27 combines with J gene TRBJ2-3; 7 bases are a match to TRBD2. The germline CDR1 and CDR2 sequences are MNHEY and SMNVEV (reference sequence). CDR3 length equals 15 residues. Germline trimming cut 3 bases from V and 5 bases from J; bases unmatched to any gene: 8. The CDR3 protein is CASSFGYGREDTQYF. CDR3 coding DNA: TGTGCCAGCAGTTTTGGGTATGGGAGGGAAGATACGCAGTATTTT.

The chain has TRBV18 and TRBJ2-5, with a possible D match to TRBD1 (6 bases). Germline V CDR1 and CDR2: KGHSH, LQKENI. The CDR3 covers 14 residues. Trimming took off 6 bases at V and 2 bases at J, with 13 bases between the two ends. CDR3 DNA: TGTGCCAGCTCGGCAGGGGCTGTACAAGAGACCCAGTACTTC. It codes for CASSAGAVQETQYF.

V and J are TRBV19 and TRBJ2-1; D unresolved. V was pared by 3 bases and J by 4 bases, with 4 bases between. CDR1 LNHDA and CDR2 SQIVND come from the germline V gene (reference sequence). This CDR3 spans 12 amino acids. For the CDR3, the DNA is TGTGCCAGTAGTATTCGGTACAATGAGCAGTTCTTC. Its translation is CASSIRYNEQFF.

The chain carries TRBV11-2 and TRBJ2-1, with 7 bases aligning to TRBD2. CDR1 and CDR2 from the germline V gene are SGHAT and FQNNGV. The CDR3 is 15 amino acids. V was clipped by 5 bases and J by 2 bases; unmatched bases: 6. CDR3 coding DNA: TGTGCCAGCAGCCCTTCCGGGAGGACCTACAATGAGCAGTTCTTC. The encoded protein is CASSPSGRTYNEQFF.

The chain links TRBV6-5 to TRBJ2-7, with TRBD2 matching over 7 bases. The germline V gene has CDR1 MNHEY and CDR2 SVGAGI. The V segment lost 7 bases and the J segment 3 bases; nucleotides outside the gene matches: 12. This CDR3 is 15 amino acids long. The CDR3 region is CASMRSFRGDYEQYF. CDR3 in DNA: TGTGCCAGCATGCGGTCCTTTCGGGGGGACTACGAGCAGTACTTC.

V is TRBV4-1 and J is TRBJ1-2; 7 bases agree with TRBD1. This CDR3 region has 16 residues. With 5 bases clipped from V and 8 bases from J, the junction kept 17 bases outside the gene matches. Germline-derived CDR1 and CDR2 are MGHRA and YSYEKL. Here the CDR3 DNA reads TGCGCCAGCAGCTCCCTCCCTCTAGACAGGGTGATGGGCTACACCTTC. Protein: CASSSLPLDRVMGYTF.

V is TRBV12-5 and J is TRBJ2-3, with a possible D match to TRBD2 (6 bases). From germline, CDR1 is LGHNT and CDR2 FRNRAP. V was clipped by 7 bases and J by 9 bases, with 14 bases between them. The CDR3 totals 12 residues. CDR3 nucleotides: TGTGCTAGTGTGGGGGGTGGACAAACGCAGTATTTT. This encodes CASVGGGQTQYF.

This chain links TRBV5-1 with TRBJ2-7; TRBD1 matches at 7 bases. V shed 3 bases, J shed 6 bases, and the junction held 9 bases outside the gene matches. The germline V gene encodes CDR1 SGHRS and CDR2 YFSETQ. The CDR3 sequence is 14 residues long. CDR3 amino acids: CASSSEPPGGEQYF. The CDR3 nucleotides read TGCGCCAGCAGCTCGGAGCCGCCAGGGGGCGAGCAGTACTTC.

V usage is TRBV25-1 and J usage is TRBJ2-1; no clear D gene. V lost 2 bases and J lost 10, with 3 bases in between. Germline V lookup: CDR1 MGHDK, CDR2 SYGVNS. This CDR3 spans 10 amino acids. CDR3 protein: CASSEGEQFF. CDR3 DNA: TGTGCCAGCAGTGAAGGCGAGCAGTTCTTC.

The chain joins TRBV30 to TRBJ1-2, with D hard to call. CDR1 and CDR2 (germline): GTSNPN, SVGIG (reference sequence). There are 13 residues in the CDR3. Trimming removed 5 bases from V and 2 bases from J, with 12 bases in between. CDR3 nucleotide sequence: TGTGCCTGGGGCAGGTCGGGAAACTATGGCTACACCTTC. This codes for CAWGRSGNYGYTF.